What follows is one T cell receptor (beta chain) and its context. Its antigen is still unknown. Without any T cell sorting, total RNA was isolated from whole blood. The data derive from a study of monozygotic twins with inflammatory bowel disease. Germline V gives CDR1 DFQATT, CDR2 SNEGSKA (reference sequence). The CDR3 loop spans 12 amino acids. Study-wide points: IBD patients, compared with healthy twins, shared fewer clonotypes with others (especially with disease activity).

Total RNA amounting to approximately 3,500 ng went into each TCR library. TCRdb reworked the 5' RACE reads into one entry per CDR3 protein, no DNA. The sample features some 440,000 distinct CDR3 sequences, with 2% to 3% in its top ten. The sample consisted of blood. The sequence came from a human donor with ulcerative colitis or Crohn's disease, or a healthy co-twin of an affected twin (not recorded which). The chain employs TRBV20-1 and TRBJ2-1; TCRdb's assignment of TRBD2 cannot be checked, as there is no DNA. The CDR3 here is CSASGGGNEQFF.